The 15 T cell receptor beta chains below come from one sample, sequenced in a study of identical twins. TCRdb ran MiXCR on the 5' RACE reads and lists one entry per CDR3 protein. The sample has 500,000 to 550,000 distinct CDR3 sequences, 22% seen once. The sample also formed part of further work on T cells expressing NK-cell markers.

Specimen: CD4+ T cells sorted from blood. These receptors came from a woman under 30 in good health.

The chain is built from TRBV20-1 and TRBJ1-5; 9 positions agree with TRBD1. Germline V gene sequence: CDR1 DFQATT, CDR2 SNEGSKA (reference sequence). V was clipped by 3 bases and J by 7 bases; unmatched bases: 7. CDR3 size: 14 residues. CDR3 nucleotides: TGCAGTGCTAGGAAGGACAGGGGCGGACAGCCCCAGCATTTT. It is translated as CSARKDRGGQPQHF.

The gene calls are TRBV20-1 and TRBJ2-7; 10 bases are shared with TRBD2. CDR3 length: 14 residues. The J segment lost 5 bases and the V segment lost 3 bases, leaving 7 bases of the junction unmatched. Germline lookup yields CDR1 DFQATT and CDR2 SNEGSKA (reference sequence). In DNA, the CDR3 is TGCAGTGCTAGCCCCCTAGCGGGAGTCCACGAGCAGTACTTC. Amino acid sequence: CSASPLAGVHEQYF.

The CDR3 sequence is CASSLGVAYEQFF. The DNA of the CDR3 is TGTGCCAGCAGCTTAGGGGTAGCGTACGAGCAGTTCTTC. The chain uses TRBV7-2 and TRBJ2-1, with a tentative D call TRBD2 (5 bases). Trimming took off 1 base at V and 10 bases at J, with 11 bases between the two ends. CDR1 SGHTA and CDR2 FQGNSA come from the germline V gene. The CDR3 has 13 residues.

The table lists this clonotype with a few counts. The chain combines TRBV12-3 or TRBV12-4 with TRBJ2-7, with TRBD1 as a possible D gene (5 bases). Trimming shortened V by 1 base and J by 1 base, and 20 bases separated the two germline ends. CDR3 size: 18 residues. CDR3 coding DNA: TGTGCCAGCAGTTTAGGTCCCTCCGACAGCCCCCCTTCCTACGAGCAGTACTTC. Translation gives CASSLGPSDSPPSYEQYF.

The V gene is TRBV3-1, the J gene TRBJ2-7; D may correspond to TRBD1 or TRBD2 (5 bases each). V was shortened by 1 base and J by 4 bases, with 8 bases between the two germline ends. The CDR3 extends over 13 amino acids. The germline V gene has CDR1 LGHDT and CDR2 YNNKEL (reference sequence). The CDR3 loop reads CASSQAGLYEQYF. CDR3 DNA: TGTGCCAGCAGCCAAGCGGGGCTTTACGAGCAGTACTTC.

V is TRBV20-1 and J is TRBJ1-5; D is possibly TRBD1 (5 bases). CDR3 length: 14 amino acids. The germline CDR1 and CDR2 sequences are DFQATT and SNEGSKA (reference sequence). V lost 3 bases to trimming and J lost 2 bases, with 11 bases between them. CDR3: CSASYGGGNQPQHF. The DNA for the CDR3 is TGCAGTGCTAGCTACGGGGGAGGCAATCAGCCCCAGCATTTT.

This clonotype appeared many times. The gene calls are TRBV29-1 and TRBJ2-3; a possible D gene is TRBD1 (6 bases). The CDR3 covers 12 residues. Germline-derived CDR1 and CDR2 are SQVTM and ANQGSEA. V was pared by 5 bases and J by 3 bases, with 9 bases between. The CDR3 bases are TGCAGCGTTCGGACAGTAACAGATACGCAGTATTTT. Its protein product is CSVRTVTDTQYF.

V gene TRBV20-1 combines with J gene TRBJ2-2, with 10 bases aligning to TRBD2. The V segment lost 2 bases and the J segment 7 bases; nucleotides outside the gene matches: 4. The germline gives CDR1 DFQATT, CDR2 SNEGSKA (reference sequence). The CDR3 has 14 amino acids. CDR3 nucleotides: TGCAGTGCTAGACTAGCGGGAGCTTTCGGGGAGCTGTTTTTT. It specifies CSARLAGAFGELFF.

A few counts support this clonotype. The CDR3 spells CASKDRGAQYF. CDR3 in DNA: TGTGCCAGCAAGGACAGGGGGGCGCAGTATTTT. The chain combines TRBV12-3 or TRBV12-4 with TRBJ2-3; TRBD1 matches 10 bases. With 7 bases clipped from V and 10 bases from J, the junction kept 2 bases outside the gene matches. This CDR3 spans 11 amino acids.

Notes on this clonotype: The junction does not match germline at one end; this may be a read error. The rearrangement links TRBV4-3 to TRBJ1-1; the D gene is possibly TRBD1 (5 bases). The V gene's germline CDR1 is LGHNA and CDR2 YSLEER. The CDR3 sequence is 15 residues long. DNA for the CDR3: TGCGCCAGCAACCAAGATCAAACAGGGAACACTGAAGCTTTCTTT. This encodes CASNQDQTGNTEAFF.

In this sample, this clonotype turned up a few times. The chain recombines TRBV12-3 or TRBV12-4 with TRBJ2-6, with unresolved D. V dropped 5 bases and J dropped 4 bases, with 12 bases sitting between them. The CDR3 covers 15 residues. The CDR3 sequence: CASSPDSAGANVLTF. As DNA, the CDR3 is TGTGCCAGCAGTCCTGACTCGGCGGGGGCCAACGTCCTGACTTTC.

This chain uses TRBV12-3 or TRBV12-4 with TRBJ2-7; perhaps TRBD2 as D (5 bases). Trimming took 5 bases from V and 2 from J, leaving 7 bases between them. The CDR3 is 12 residues long. The CDR3 DNA sequence: TGTGCCAGCAGTCGGGAAGCCTACGAGCAGTACTTC. It is translated as CASSREAYEQYF.

V and J are TRBV5-1 and TRBJ2-3; TRBD2 matches 8 bases. There are 15 residues in the CDR3. V lost 6 bases, J lost 4 bases, and 10 bases stayed unmatched. Germline assignment: CDR1 SGHRS and CDR2 YFSETQ. Here the CDR3 DNA reads TGCGCCAGCACCTACCTTGCGGGAGGCCCAGATACGCAGTATTTT. It specifies CASTYLAGGPDTQYF.

This clonotype was detected many times. The chain has TRBV29-1 and TRBJ2-7, with 12 positions matching TRBD2. Germline loops: CDR1 SQVTM, CDR2 ANQGSEA. The CDR3 loop spans 15 amino acids. The V gene end was trimmed by 8 bases and the J gene end by 4 bases; junction bases not matched to a gene: 12. For the CDR3, the DNA is TGCAGCTTCTATAACGGACTAGCGGGGAGTTACGAGCAGTACTTC. This codes for CSFYNGLAGSYEQYF.

This clonotype was detected only a few times. The gene calls are TRBV27 and TRBJ2-1; the match to TRBD2 covers 8 bases. The germline V gene encodes CDR1 MNHEY and CDR2 SMNVEV (reference sequence). V lost 3 bases, J lost 2 bases, and 3 bases stayed unmatched. This CDR3 has 15 amino acids. As DNA, the CDR3 is TGTGCCAGCAGTTTGGATAGCGGGGCCTACAATGAGCAGTTCTTC. It codes for CASSLDSGAYNEQFF.